What follows describes a single T cell receptor beta chain. The target of this receptor is not known. Per-base qualities were not stored, and no clone one base away is much larger. This sample stems from a study of memory B cells and T cells in multiple sclerosis (dated by TCRdb to the late 2010s). About the investigation overall: The study compared TCR beta repertoires of autoproliferating peripheral T cells with brain lesion-infiltrating T cells in multiple sclerosis patients. Two multiple sclerosis patients, for whom either brain lesions at autopsy or brain-infiltrating cells from biopsy were available, were included in TCR sequencing.

What the research found in general, with its limitations: Clone-set sizes differed between compartments, which influenced counts of shared clonotypes and required normalization.

The CDR3 sequence holds 14 residues, the cysteine and phenylalanine included. Only the CDR3 DNA stays, 42 bases, in frame from base 1. The V end gives up 2 bases and the J end 4 bases, leaving 5 bases in the junction not matched to a gene. From a lookup of the germline V gene (reference sequence), CDR1 and CDR2 are SGHNT and YYREEE. The immunoSEQ Platform was used to amplify TCRbeta CDR3 regions from extracted genomic DNA. Multiplex PCR, high-throughput sequencing and a vendor bioinformatics pipeline were combined in the immunoSEQ assay. Processing in the source paper ran as follows. Non-productive sequences and CDR3s shorter than 4 amino acids were excluded, and clonotype frequencies were recalculated for each sample. Shared clonotypes were identified in immunoSEQ Analyzer 2.0 as identical CDR3 amino acid, V gene and J gene sequences. Repertoire overlap was normalized by dividing shared clonotype counts by the product of both clone-set sizes, with the result scaled by 1000 into arbitrary units. This immuneACCESS table, as held by TCRdb, lists in-frame sequences with V and J called but not all clones. Of the missing ones, under half trace to an unresolved V gene in checked studies; the others have no known cause. V and J calls and clone size are given by that table; D and trimming were obtained from the DNA. For this sample there are 9,500 to 15,000 clones; roughly four fifths appear just once. Roughly 2.8% of the sample goes to the ten largest clones.

After stimulus-free culture of CFSE-labeled PBMCs, the autoproliferating (CFSEdim) and non-proliferating (CFSEhi) T cell fractions were sequenced separately. Altogether, 5x10^7 CFSE-labeled PBMCs were kept in culture for about seven days with no stimulus, after which the replicate wells were combined. PBMCs were labeled with around 0.45 uM CFSE and cultured without exogenous stimuli in serum-free AIM-V medium. PBMCs were isolated by Ficoll density gradient centrifugation and were cryopreserved before use. Using a FACSAria III, live 7-AAD-negative cells were sorted, then washed with PBS and stored frozen at -80 degrees C as dry pellets.

The chain was built from TRBV5-4 and TRBJ2-7; 8 central bases correspond to TRBD1. The sequence came from a human donor with multiple sclerosis. The source material was PBMCs from blood kept in culture. The CDR3: CASSFEDRDYEQYF. The DNA sequence reads TGTGCCAGCAGCTTTGAGGACAGGGATTACGAGCAGTACTTC.